The rows below give T cell receptor beta chains drawn from one sample of a study of T-cell memory formation after mild COVID-19. In TCRdb, the 5' RACE reads were re-called with MiXCR into one record per CDR3 protein. Of 310,000 or so distinct CDR3 sequences listed, approximately 16% are singletons. The sequencing input was PBMCs or a T cell subset sorted from them (not recorded which). These receptors originate from a man younger than 35 who had mild COVID-19 (a few samples of this study predate the infection). Cell type and time point are not known. CDR3s include the opening cysteine and the closing phenylalanine or tryptophan. D genes are given only for firm matches. Some rows mark clone size as missing; the rest say once, few, many or name a class of expanded clone.

cdr3_nt cdr3_aa d_call j_call cdr3_length v_call clone_size
TGTGCCAGCAGTGCTACAGGGGGCTATGGCTACACCTTC CASSATGGYGYTF TRBD1 TRBJ1-2 13 TRBV6-1 few
TGTGCCAGCAGCTCGCAGGGGGGCAATCAGCCCCAGCATTTT CASSSQGGNQPQHF TRBD1 TRBJ1-5 14 TRBV7-2 few
TGTGCCAGCAGCTTAGGGGGCGGACAGATAGCCAAAAACATTCAGTACTTC CASSLGGGQIAKNIQYF NA TRBJ2-4 17 TRBV7-9 few
TGTGCCAGTAGTATCCCCTACCACCCGACAGGGGATGACACTGAAGCTTTCTTT CASSIPYHPTGDDTEAFF TRBD1 TRBJ1-1 18 TRBV19 NA
TGCAGTGCCGAGGGGACAGGGAGGACAGATACGCAGTATTTT CSAEGTGRTDTQYF TRBD1 TRBJ2-3 14 TRBV20-1 NA
TGCGCCAGCGGGGAGTTAGGGGCCTACGAGCAGTACTTC CASGELGAYEQYF NA TRBJ2-7 13 TRBV5-1 NA
TGCAGTGCTAGTAGCGTTGGGGGAGAAAACACCTTC CSASSVGGENTF NA TRBJ1-2 12 TRBV20-1 NA
TGTGCCAGCAGGGGACCGCCGGGGCCCGGAGCTTTCTTT CASRGPPGPGAFF NA TRBJ1-1 13 TRBV12-3/TRBV12-4 few
TGCGCCAGCAGCTTGCCGGTCCAGCGGGGGGATACGCAGTATTTT CASSLPVQRGDTQYF TRBD2 TRBJ2-3 15 TRBV5-1 few
TGTGCCAGCAGTGAACTTCCCCCCACCGGGGAGCTGTTTTTT CASSELPPTGELFF NA TRBJ2-2 14 TRBV6-1 few
TGTGCCAGCATGCCGCCAGGGGCAGGGACGCACTATGGCTACACCTTC CASMPPGAGTHYGYTF NA TRBJ1-2 16 TRBV7-9 few
TGCAGTGCTTCACCGGGACAGGGAAGGCCCCATAACTATGGCTACACCTTC CSASPGQGRPHNYGYTF TRBD1 TRBJ1-2 17 TRBV20-1 NA
TGCGCCAGCAGCCCCGGGACAGGGGGGAATGAGCAGTTCTTC CASSPGTGGNEQFF TRBD1 TRBJ2-1 14 TRBV4-3 many
TGTGCCAGCAGCGTGACAGGGGGCAGCAACAATGAGCAGTTCTTC CASSVTGGSNNEQFF TRBD1 TRBJ2-1 15 TRBV9 NA
TGCGCCAGCAGCTTACAGGGGTGGGGCTATGGCTACACCTTC CASSLQGWGYGYTF TRBD1 TRBJ1-2 14 TRBV5-1 few
TGCGCCAGCAGCCAAGTTTACAACTTGGAGGTCACAGATACGCAGTATTTT CASSQVYNLEVTDTQYF NA TRBJ2-3 17 TRBV4-1 few
TGTGCCACCAGCCCCAGACAGGGCCAAGAGACCCAGTACTTC CATSPRQGQETQYF TRBD1 TRBJ2-5 14 TRBV15 NA
TGTGCCAGCTTCAACCGGACGTCCAGCACAGATACGCAGTATTTT CASFNRTSSTDTQYF NA TRBJ2-3 15 TRBV5-5 few
TGCGCCAGCTGCTGTGCCGGGGGGGAGGGAGATACGCAGTATTTT CASCCAGGEGDTQYF TRBD2 TRBJ2-3 15 TRBV5-1 NA
TGTGCCAGCAGCTTACCCACAGGACCAAAGTTCTTC CASSLPTGPKFF NA TRBJ2-1 12 TRBV7-2 NA